This record covers a single T cell receptor (beta chain). Its antigen is still unknown. The record originates from a study of OX40 agonist ivuxolimab in advanced cancers. For the study at large: The patients received agonistic anti-OX40 (CD134) antibody ivuxolimab. Three partial responders included one hepatocellular carcinoma patient and two cutaneous melanoma patients. Study-level results: In the 0.1 to 3.0 mg/kg range, CD4+ and CD8+ blood T cells had expanded clonally by week 6. The average count of expanded clones was higher among CD8+ T cells than among CD4+.

The table came from immunoSEQ multiplex PCR; TCRdb's copy has only in-frame clones and leaves some out. The data hold 66,000 or so clones, with around 84% observed a single time. This receptor was obtained from an adult with an advanced solid tumor such as melanoma, head and neck, liver or kidney cancer. Sequencing was performed on CD4+ or CD8+ T cells sorted from blood, taken in a trial of the OX40 agonist ivuxolimab.

The CDR3 region is CASSQFPTGLNTEAFF. CDR3 in DNA: TGCGCCAGCAGCCAATTTCCGACAGGGTTGAACACTGAAGCTTTCTTT. The chain couples TRBV5-1 to TRBJ1-1, with 7 bases that match TRBD1. There are 16 residues in the CDR3. CDR1 is SGHRS, CDR2 YFSETQ, per germline. V trimming: 4 bases; J trimming: 0 bases; junction bases outside the gene matches: 9.